This TCR beta chain is drawn from a study of blood T cell repertoires in COVID-19. On the study more broadly: Acute-phase and convalescent COVID-19 samples originated in the United States, Italy and Spain. T cells, B-cell-depleted T cells, or PBMCs provided the cDNA or gDNA that served as material.

V was shortened by 1 base and J by 3 bases, with 12 bases between the two germline ends. Per the germline V gene, CDR1 is LNHDA and CDR2 is SQIVND (reference sequence). The CDR3 contains 15 residues. In the authors' methods: The assay estimated nucleated cells by amplifying reference gene primers. Profiled with immunoSEQ multiplex PCR; TCRdb holds only in-frame clones, not every one. V and J calls and clone size follow that table, whereas D and trimming were derived from the DNA. Among some 95,000 clones listed, 91% were seen once. The sequence came from a human donor with active COVID-19. The donor label of this sample is uncertain. This chain links TRBV19 with TRBJ1-2; D perhaps matches TRBD1 (5 bases). Specimen: peripheral blood. The CDR3 region has the DNA TGTGCCAGTAGTATAGGAACCAGGGCGGACTATGGCTACACCTTC. The encoded protein is CASSIGTRADYGYTF.